The 15 T cell receptor beta chains listed next were all sequenced from one sample in a study of cytomegalovirus exposure and HLA in healthy donors (dated 2017 in TCRdb). Library prep was done by the immunoSEQ multiplex PCR assay. A mixture of 60 forward primers for TCR Vbeta segments and 13 reverse primers for TCR Jbeta segments was used in the multiplex PCR. TCRdb retrieved this table from immuneACCESS and kept in-frame rearrangements only. Not all clones are present; in checked studies, unresolved V genes account for under half, and no reason is known for the remainder. A total of over 150,000 clones appear in this sample, roughly four fifths of them only once. The ten biggest clones cover around 10% of the sample. What was sequenced was PBMCs. The receptors shown here come from a man in his fifties in good health and CMV-seropositive.

This clone showed up just a few times. This chain joins TRBV2 and TRBJ2-7, with TRBD2 matching over 7 bases. The germline CDR1 and CDR2 sequences are SNHLY and FYNNEI. V shed 6 bases and J 3 bases; nucleotides not matched to a gene: 8. This CDR3 has 14 amino acids. The CDR3, as DNA: TGTGCCAGCAGAACAAGGGGAGGGATCTACGAGCAGTACTTC. It is translated as CASRTRGGIYEQYF.

This clone was counted between two and nine times. This sequence joins TRBV6-4 and TRBJ2-3, with TRBD2 matching 8 bases. The CDR3 contains 16 residues. Trimming removed 4 bases from V and 0 bases from J; junction bases left unmatched: 6. CDR1 and CDR2 (germline): MRHNA, SNTAGT. This CDR3 is CASSVTGGFSTDTQYF. CDR3 DNA sequence: TGTGCCAGCAGTGTAACGGGGGGGTTCAGCACAGATACGCAGTATTTT.

This clone occurred once. V is TRBV7-3 and J is TRBJ2-1; no clear D gene. Germline CDR1 SGHTA, CDR2 FQGTGA. The CDR3 extends over 11 amino acids. V dropped 5 bases and J dropped 8 bases, with 7 bases sitting between them. DNA for the CDR3: TGTGCCAGCAGCCATGCGGATGAGCAGTTCTTC. Translating gives CASSHADEQFF.

The chain is built from TRBV5-1 and TRBJ2-5, with D possibly being TRBD1 (5 bases). The CDR3 covers 13 residues. CDR1 is SGHRS, CDR2 YFSETQ, per germline. V dropped 0 bases and J dropped 4 bases, with 7 bases sitting between them. The CDR3 region is CASSLGGGETQYF. The DNA of the CDR3 is TGCGCCAGCAGCTTGGGGGGCGGAGAGACCCAGTACTTC.

The chain recombines TRBV5-6 with TRBJ1-6, with 7 bases aligning to TRBD1. This CDR3 has 14 amino acids. V lost 7 bases to trimming and J lost 6 bases; unmatched junction nucleotides: 7. In germline, CDR1 is SGHDT, CDR2 YYEEEE. CDR3 DNA sequence: TGTGCCAGCCAGAGGCGGGACAGTAATTCACCCCTCCACTTT. Protein sequence: CASQRRDSNSPLHF.

The rearrangement joins TRBV2 to TRBJ2-1; maybe TRBD1 (6 bases). The CDR3 runs to 17 residues. Looked up from germline, CDR1 is SNHLY and CDR2 is FYNNEI. The V end lost 6 bases, the J end lost 5 bases, and 23 bases lay between the germline ends. This CDR3 is CASRQFVQGFVHNEQFF. The CDR3 nucleotides are TGTGCCAGCAGGCAATTCGTACAGGGTTTTGTCCACAATGAGCAGTTCTTC.

The chain employs TRBV10-3 and TRBJ2-1, with TRBD2 matching over 11 bases. From germline, CDR1 is ENHRY and CDR2 SYGVKD. The trim removed 3 bases at V and 9 bases at J, leaving 10 bases unmatched. CDR3 length: 16 residues. The CDR3 region is CAISDVLTSGVGEQFF. The CDR3 DNA reads TGTGCCATCAGTGACGTTCTGACTAGCGGGGTAGGTGAGCAGTTCTTC.

The chain combines TRBV15 with TRBJ1-6, with 8 bases aligning to TRBD1. From germline, CDR1 is LNHNV and CDR2 YYDKDF (reference sequence). The CDR3 consists of 15 residues. V lost 0 bases and J lost 7; bases outside the gene matches: 2. CDR3 nucleotide sequence: TGTGCCACCAGCAGAGACAGGGGGCTGAATTCACCCCTCCACTTT. It yields the protein CATSRDRGLNSPLHF.

The rearrangement joins TRBV5-1 to TRBJ2-7; 13 nucleotides match TRBD2. This CDR3 contains 17 residues. The V segment lost 1 base and the J segment 5 bases; nucleotides outside the gene matches: 9. Germline lookup yields CDR1 SGHRS and CDR2 YFSETQ. The CDR3 here is CASSLFPTSGGANEQYF. CDR3 in DNA: TGCGCCAGCAGCTTGTTTCCCACTAGCGGGGGGGCCAACGAGCAGTACTTC. Variable domain in full (rest from reference TRBV5-1 and TRBJ2-7): KAGVTQTPRYLIKTRGQQVTLSCSPISGHRSVSWYQQTPGQGLQFLFEYFSETQRNKGNFPGRFSGRQFSNSRSEMNVSTLELGDSALYLCASSLFPTSGGANEQYFGPGTRLTVT.

This clone was seen just once. This chain links TRBV6-6 with TRBJ2-3, with 7 bases lining up with TRBD1. The germline V gene has CDR1 MNHNY and CDR2 SVGAGI (reference sequence). Trimming removed 7 bases from V and 1 base from J; junction bases left unmatched: 11. The CDR3 has 16 residues. CDR3 nucleotide sequence: TGTGCCAGCAACCACGAAGGGGGCCCAGGCACAGATACGCAGTATTTT. Protein: CASNHEGGPGTDTQYF.

The chain recombines TRBV7-9 with TRBJ2-5; weak D call: TRBD1 (5 bases). The CDR3 consists of 15 residues. Germline-derived CDR1 and CDR2 are SEHNR and FQNEAQ (reference sequence). V shed 7 bases and J shed 1 base, with 16 bases lying between them. DNA for the CDR3: TGTGCCAGCATAGGCAGGGTAGGGGCCCAAGAGACCCAGTACTTC. Its protein product is CASIGRVGAQETQYF.

The V call is TRBV9, the J call TRBJ2-3, with 14 bases that match TRBD2. CDR3 length: 18 residues. V shed 0 bases and J 2 bases; nucleotides not matched to a gene: 5. Germline V gives CDR1 SGDLS, CDR2 YYNGEE. The CDR3 region has the DNA TGTGCCAGCAGCGTAGGGACTAGCGGGGGGTCCCCCACAGATACGCAGTATTTT. Its translation: CASSVGTSGGSPTDTQYF. Full variable domain (outside the CDR3, taken from reference TRBV9 and TRBJ2-3): DSGVTQTPKHLITATGQRVTLRCSPRSGDLSVYWYQQSLDQGLQFLIQYYNGEERAKGNILERFSAQQFPDLHSELNLSSLELGDSALYFCASSVGTSGGSPTDTQYFGPGTRLTVL.

This chain joins TRBV6-1 and TRBJ1-4; 7 bases fit TRBD1. The junction had 8 bases not matched to a gene; V was cut back by 1 base and J by 6 bases. Germline V gives CDR1 MNHNS, CDR2 SASEGT. CDR3 length: 16 amino acids. Written as DNA, the CDR3 is TGTGCCAGCAGTGAAGTGAGGGGGCGCTCGGATGAAAAACTGTTTTTT. Translated, it gives CASSEVRGRSDEKLFF.

The rearrangement joins TRBV28 to TRBJ1-5, with D maybe TRBD1 (5 bases). The CDR3 has 17 amino acids. V lost 7 bases and J lost 3, with 22 bases in between. Germline V gene data show CDR1 as MDHEN and CDR2 as SYDVKM. CDR3 region: CASTKRDDSYYNQPQHF. The CDR3 nucleotides read TGTGCCAGCACCAAAAGAGACGACAGCTACTACAATCAGCCCCAGCATTTT.

The V call is TRBV6-1, the J call TRBJ1-6; D gene ambiguous. There are 15 residues in the CDR3. Trimming shortened V by 1 base and J by 10 bases, and 14 bases separated the two germline ends. Germline assignment: CDR1 MNHNS and CDR2 SASEGT. CDR3 sequence: CASSEGRGRRSPLHF. The CDR3 bases are TGTGCCAGCAGTGAAGGAAGAGGGAGAAGGTCACCCCTCCACTTT.